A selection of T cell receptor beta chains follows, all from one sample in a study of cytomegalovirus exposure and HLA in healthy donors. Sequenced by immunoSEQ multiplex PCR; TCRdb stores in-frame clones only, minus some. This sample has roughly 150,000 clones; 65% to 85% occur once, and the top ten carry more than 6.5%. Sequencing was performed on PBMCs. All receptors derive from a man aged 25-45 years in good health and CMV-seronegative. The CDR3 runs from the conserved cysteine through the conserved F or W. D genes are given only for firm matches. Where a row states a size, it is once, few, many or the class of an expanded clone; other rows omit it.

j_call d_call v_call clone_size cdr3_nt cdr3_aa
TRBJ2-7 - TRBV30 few TGTGCCCTCGAGGAGGGGAGTCCCTACGAGCAGTACTTC CALEEGSPYEQYF
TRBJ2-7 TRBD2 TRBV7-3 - TGTGCCAGCAGCCTAGGACTAGCCTTGGGGGAGCAGTACTTC CASSLGLALGEQYF
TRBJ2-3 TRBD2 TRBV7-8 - TGTGCCAGCAGCCCGAGGGGAGGGGCGTTGTCAGATACGCAGTATTTT CASSPRGGALSDTQYF
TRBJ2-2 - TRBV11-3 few TGTGCCAGCAGCCAGAGGACCGGGGAGCTGTTTTTT CASSQRTGELFF
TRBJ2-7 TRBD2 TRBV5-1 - TGCGCCAGCAGCTTCATCGCGGGAGCCTCCTACGAGCAGTACTTC CASSFIAGASYEQYF
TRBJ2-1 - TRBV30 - TGTGCCTGGAGGGCTAGTAGCTACAATGAGCAGTTCTTC CAWRASSYNEQFF
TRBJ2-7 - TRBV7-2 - TGTGCCAGCAGCTTACTCCCCGGCCGTCGAGGATCATACGAGCAGTACTTC CASSLLPGRRGSYEQYF
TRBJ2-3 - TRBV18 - TGTGCCAGCTCACCGGGAGCCACAGATACGCAGTATTTT CASSPGATDTQYF
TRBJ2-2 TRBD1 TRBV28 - TGTGCCAGCAGTTTCCTACCAGGGGGCATCGGGGAGCTGTTTTTT CASSFLPGGIGELFF
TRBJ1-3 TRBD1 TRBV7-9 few TGTGCCAGCAGCGCCCGTAGACAGGGAGGAAACACCATATATTTT CASSARRQGGNTIYF
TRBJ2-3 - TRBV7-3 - TGTGCCAGCAGCCTGACTGCCTACAATACGCAGTATTTT CASSLTAYNTQYF
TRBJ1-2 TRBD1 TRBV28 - TGTGCCAGCAGTTTAGGGGGGTGGCAGGGGGCGAATGGCTACACCTTC CASSLGGWQGANGYTF
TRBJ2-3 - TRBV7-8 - TGTGCCAGCAGCTTATTCATATCACAGGGTTTCGGAGATACGCAGTATTTT CASSLFISQGFGDTQYF
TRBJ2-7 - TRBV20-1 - TGCAGTGCTAGTAGAGTTTACGAGCAGTACTTC CSASRVYEQYF
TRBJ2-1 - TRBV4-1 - TGCGCCAGCAGCCAAGGCAACCAGCGGGCGAATGAGCAGTTCTTC CASSQGNQRANEQFF
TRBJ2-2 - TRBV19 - TGTGCCAGCCTAGGGGTCACCGGGGAGCTGTTTTTT CASLGVTGELFF
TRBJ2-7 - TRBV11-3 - TGTGCCAGCAGCTTAGACAGAAACTCCTACGAGCAGTACTTC CASSLDRNSYEQYF
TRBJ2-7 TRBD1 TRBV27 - TGTGCCAGCCAAACCGGGACAGGGGTTGGGGAGCAGTACTTC CASQTGTGVGEQYF
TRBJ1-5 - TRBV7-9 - TGTGCCAGCAGCTTAGTAACGGGATCGGGGGGTCAGCCCCAGCATTTT CASSLVTGSGGQPQHF
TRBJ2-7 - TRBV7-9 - TGTGCCAGCAGCTACACCTACGAGCAGTACTTC CASSYTYEQYF
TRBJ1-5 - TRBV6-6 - TGTGCCAGCAAGCCCAGGGTCAACAATCAGCCCCAGCATTTT CASKPRVNNQPQHF
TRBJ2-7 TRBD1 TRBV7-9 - TGTGCCAGTAGCTTATTGACAGGGGATTACTACGAGCAGTACTTC CASSLLTGDYYEQYF
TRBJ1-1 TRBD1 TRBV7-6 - TGTGCCAGCAGCGGAGCCCGGACAGGCGGACTGAACACTGAAGCTTTCTTT CASSGARTGGLNTEAFF
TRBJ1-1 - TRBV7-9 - TGTGCCAGCAGCTTTTGGAGGAACACTGAAGCTTTCTTT CASSFWRNTEAFF
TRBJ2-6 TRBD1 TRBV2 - TGTGCCAGCAGTGTGACAGGGGTTAGCTCTGGGGCCAACGGCCTGACTTTC CASSVTGVSSGANGLTF
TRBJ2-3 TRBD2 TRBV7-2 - TGTGCCGACACCGAAAGCGGGGGGGCCAGAGATACGCAGTATTTT CADTESGGARDTQYF
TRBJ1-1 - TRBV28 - TGTGCCAGCATGCGGCTCACTGAAGCTTTCTTT CASMRLTEAFF
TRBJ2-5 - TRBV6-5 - TGTGCCAGCAGTACCCAGGGTAGGGAGACCCAGTACTTC CASSTQGRETQYF
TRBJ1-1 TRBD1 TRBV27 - TGTGCCAGCAGCCCCAGTCGAGGGGGCTTGAACACTGAAGCTTTCTTT CASSPSRGGLNTEAFF
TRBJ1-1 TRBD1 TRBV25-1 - TGTGCCAGCAGGGGGGGAAAGACAGGGTTGAACACTGAAGCTTTCTTT CASRGGKTGLNTEAFF
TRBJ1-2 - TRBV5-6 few TGTGCCAGCAGCATCGCAGGGGTCCCCTATGGCTACACCTTC CASSIAGVPYGYTF
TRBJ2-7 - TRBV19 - TGTGCCAGTAGTATAGTTCATGGGACATCCTACGAGCAGTACTTC CASSIVHGTSYEQYF
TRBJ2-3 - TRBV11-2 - TGTGCCAGCAGCTCGAGCGCCACCCCCGGGTATTCGTACGCAGATACGCAGTATTTT CASSSSATPGYSYADTQYF
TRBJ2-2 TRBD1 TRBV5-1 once TGCGCCAGCAGCCCCGGGACAGCGAACACCGGGGAGCTGTTTTTT CASSPGTANTGELFF
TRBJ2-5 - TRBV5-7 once TGTGCCAGCAGCTTGCTGACAGCCCAAATAGAGACCCAGTACTTC CASSLLTAQIETQYF
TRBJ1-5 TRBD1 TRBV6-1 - TGTGCCAGCAGTGCCCGGGACAGGGGTCATCCCCAGCATTTT CASSARDRGHPQHF
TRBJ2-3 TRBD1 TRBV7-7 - TGTGCTAGCAGCCGCGGACAGGGCACAGATACGCAGTATTTT CASSRGQGTDTQYF
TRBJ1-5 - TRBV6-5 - TGTGCCAGCAGTTCCGCCGGCCGGGGTAAAAGGCCCCAGCATTTT CASSSAGRGKRPQHF
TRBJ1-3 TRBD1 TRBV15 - TGTGCCACCAGCAGAGGACAGGGGGCGGAAGGAAACACCATATATTTT CATSRGQGAEGNTIYF
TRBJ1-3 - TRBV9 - TGTGCCAGCAGCGTAGTGTCCGGGGGAGAAGGAAACACCATATATTTT CASSVVSGGEGNTIYF
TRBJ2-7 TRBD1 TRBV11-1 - TGTGCCAGCAGCAAAGACAGGGTGTATGGCCACGAGCAGTACTTC CASSKDRVYGHEQYF
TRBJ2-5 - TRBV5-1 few TGCGCCAGCAGCTTACAAGGACAGCAAGAGACCCAGTACTTC CASSLQGQQETQYF
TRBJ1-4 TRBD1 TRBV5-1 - TGCGCCAGCAGCTTGGGACAGGGGGCGGAAAAACTGTTTTTT CASSLGQGAEKLFF
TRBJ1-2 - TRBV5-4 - TGTGCCAGCAGCTTTCTAATCACTCAGGGGAATGGCTACACCTTC CASSFLITQGNGYTF
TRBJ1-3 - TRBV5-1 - TGCGCCAGCAGCTTACGGGTCCCTGGAAACACCATATATTTT CASSLRVPGNTIYF
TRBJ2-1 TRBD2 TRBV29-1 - TGCAGCGTTGAAGAGGTAACGGGAGGGGATGAGCAGTTCTTC CSVEEVTGGDEQFF
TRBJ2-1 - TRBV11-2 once TGTGCCAGCAGTTTAGATCGTAATGAGCAGTTCTTC CASSLDRNEQFF
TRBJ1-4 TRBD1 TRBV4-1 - TGCGCCAGCAGCCGCGGACAGGCAGAAAAGAATGAAAAACTGTTTTTT CASSRGQAEKNEKLFF
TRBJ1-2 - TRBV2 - TGTGCCAGCAGTGAACTAGACCATGGCTACACCTTC CASSELDHGYTF
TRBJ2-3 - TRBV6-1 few TGTGCCAGCAGTTCCGACAACACAGATACGCAGTATTTT CASSSDNTDTQYF
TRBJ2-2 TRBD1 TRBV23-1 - TGCGCCAGCGGACGCCGGGACAGGGAGGGTACTGACACCGGGGAGCTGTTTTTT CASGRRDREGTDTGELFF
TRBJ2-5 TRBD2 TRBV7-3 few TGTGCCAGCAGTCAAGCGGGGGGGCCCAGTGGAGAGACCCAGTACTTC CASSQAGGPSGETQYF
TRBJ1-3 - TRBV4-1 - TGCGCCAGCAGCCCATCAGCGCAGGGGTCTGGAAACACCATATATTTT CASSPSAQGSGNTIYF
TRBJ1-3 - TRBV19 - TGTGCCAGTAACCTCCTCAGGGGCTCTGGAAACACCATATATTTT CASNLLRGSGNTIYF
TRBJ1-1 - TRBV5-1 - TGCGCCAGCAGCTTCACAGGGAGTGGCACTGAAGCTTTCTTT CASSFTGSGTEAFF
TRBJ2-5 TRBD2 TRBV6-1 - TGTGCCAGCAGTGAGGGTAGCGGGGGGGTCCAAGAGACCCAGTACTTC CASSEGSGGVQETQYF
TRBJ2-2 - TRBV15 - TGTGCCACCAGCAGAGTTGCAGGGGACGCCGGGGAGCTGTTTTTT CATSRVAGDAGELFF